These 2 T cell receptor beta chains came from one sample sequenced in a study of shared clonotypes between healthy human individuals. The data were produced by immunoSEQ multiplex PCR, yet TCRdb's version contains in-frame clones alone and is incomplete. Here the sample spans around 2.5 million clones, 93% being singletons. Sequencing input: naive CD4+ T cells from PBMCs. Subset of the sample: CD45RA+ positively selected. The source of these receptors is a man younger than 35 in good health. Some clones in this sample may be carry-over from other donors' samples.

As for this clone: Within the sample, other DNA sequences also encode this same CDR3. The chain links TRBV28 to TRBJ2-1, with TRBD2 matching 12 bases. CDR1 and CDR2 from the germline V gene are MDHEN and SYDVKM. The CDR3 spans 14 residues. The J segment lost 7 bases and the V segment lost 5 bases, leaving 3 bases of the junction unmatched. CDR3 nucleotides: TGTGCCAGCAGTCGGACTAGCGGGATAAATGAGCAGTTCTTC. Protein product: CASSRTSGINEQFF.

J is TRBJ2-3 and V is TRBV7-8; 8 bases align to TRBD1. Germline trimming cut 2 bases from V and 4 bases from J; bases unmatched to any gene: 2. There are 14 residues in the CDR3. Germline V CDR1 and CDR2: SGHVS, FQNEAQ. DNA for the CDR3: TGTGCCAGCAGCTTACAGGGGGCCCCAGATACGCAGTATTTT. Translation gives CASSLQGAPDTQYF.